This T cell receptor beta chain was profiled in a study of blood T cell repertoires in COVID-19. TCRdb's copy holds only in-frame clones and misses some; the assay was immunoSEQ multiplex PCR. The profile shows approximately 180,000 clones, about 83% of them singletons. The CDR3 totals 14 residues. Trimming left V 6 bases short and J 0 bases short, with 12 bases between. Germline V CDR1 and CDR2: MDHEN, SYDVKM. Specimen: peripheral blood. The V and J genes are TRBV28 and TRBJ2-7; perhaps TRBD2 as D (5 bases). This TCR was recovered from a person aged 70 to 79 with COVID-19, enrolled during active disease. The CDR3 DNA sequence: TGTGCCAGCAGGGGAGTTCGTAGCTCCTACGAGCAGTACTTC. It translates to CASRGVRSSYEQYF.